The entry that follows covers one T cell receptor beta chain sequence. Antigen: not known. This CDR3 spans 14 amino acids. V was trimmed by 1 base and J by 6 bases, leaving 13 bases between them. This sample was taken from a study of response to subunit inactivated influenza vaccine. Study outcomes and limitations: Authors suggested few new T cells are recruited by each seasonal influenza vaccination.

TCRdb independently ran MiXCR on the RT-PCR reads; one entry per CDR3 protein. The sample gives about 570,000 distinct CDR3 sequences, over 9% of which show up once; about 10% is in the top ten. These data were also filed under a second study, of T cells expressing NK-cell markers. This second study notes: TCR beta cDNA was made by 5'RACE template switching with UMIs. Sorted T-cell subsets CD3+CD56+NKG2C+, CD3+CD56+NKG2C- and CD3+CD56-NKG2C+ were TCR beta-sequenced.

The receptor's source is a man aged 50 to 60 who received an inactivated influenza vaccine. The specimen comprised PBMCs from blood, sampled on the day of vaccination. The chain recombines TRBV12-3 or TRBV12-4 with TRBJ2-7; D is ambiguous. CDR3 in DNA: TGTGCCAGCAGTTTAGGAGAACCTCCCATCGAGCAGTACTTC. It translates to CASSLGEPPIEQYF.